These 10 T cell receptor beta chains share one sample of origin, sequenced in a study of CXCR3-negative and CXCR3-positive naive CD8 T cells. Broader study findings: Naive cells that were CXCR3-positive had more hydrophobic TRB CDR3s (compared with CXCR3-negative naive cells).

The TRB cDNA libraries were prepared by 5' RACE with UMI labels. Each CDR3 protein gets one entry in TCRdb, which reprocessed the 5' RACE reads and gives no DNA. The table for this sample gives 150,000 or so distinct CDR3 sequences. These receptors have no known antigen. Sequenced material: naive CXCR3+ CD8+ T cells from blood. The subset denotes: CD45RO-CCR7+CD27+CD95- naive CD8+ T cells expressing CXCR3 (TNR3+). These TCRs come from a human donor in good health. Some clones in this sample may be carry-over from other donors' samples.

The rearrangement uses TRBV12-5 and TRBJ2-1; lacking DNA, the TRBD2 call made by TCRdb goes unchecked. Germline lookup yields CDR1 LGHNT and CDR2 FRNRAP. The CDR3 contains 16 residues. CDR3 region: CASGTPGTSGKGEQFF.

The chain employs TRBV5-1 and TRBJ1-2; the TCRdb call, TRBD1, lacks DNA for checking. Germline loops: CDR1 SGHRS, CDR2 YFSETQ. The CDR3 extends over 15 amino acids. The CDR3 sequence is CASSTGQGKFYGYTF.

The chain recombines TRBV11-2 with TRBJ2-2. Germline lookup yields CDR1 SGHAT and CDR2 FQNNGV. CDR3 size: 13 residues. The CDR3: CASSLDYTGELFF.

The chain is built from TRBV20-1 and TRBJ2-7; checking the TCRdb D call of TRBD2 is not possible without DNA. Germline lookup yields CDR1 DFQATT and CDR2 SNEGSKA (reference sequence). This CDR3 region has 15 residues. CDR3 protein: CSARSLAGGFYEQYF.

The chain joins TRBV14 to TRBJ2-7. The length of the CDR3 is 13 residues. The germline V gene encodes CDR1 SGHDN and CDR2 FVKESK. The CDR3 sequence: CASSQVGYYEQYF.

This chain joins TRBV29-1 and TRBJ2-6; TCRdb names TRBD1, which stays unverified in the absence of DNA. The germline CDR1 and CDR2 sequences are SQVTM and ANQGSEA. The CDR3 contains 17 residues. This chain's CDR3 is CSVGGGDSFSGANVLTF.

This chain joins TRBV5-1 and TRBJ2-1. From germline, CDR1 is SGHRS and CDR2 YFSETQ. The CDR3 loop spans 16 amino acids. CDR3 protein: CASSFSGVASYNEQFF.

This chain uses TRBV3-1 with TRBJ2-2. This CDR3 spans 17 amino acids. Germline V gene data show CDR1 as LGHDT and CDR2 as YNNKEL (reference sequence). This chain's CDR3 is CASSQEGFGKNTGELFF. The full variable domain, rest sourced from reference TRBV3-1 and TRBJ2-2, is DTAVSQTPKYLVTQMGNDKSIKCEQNLGHDTMYWYKQDSKKFLKIMFSYNNKELIINETVPNRFSPKSPDKAHLNLHINSLELGDSAVYFCASSQEGFGKNTGELFFGEGSRLTVL.

The gene calls are TRBV29-1 and TRBJ2-7; checking the TCRdb D call of TRBD1 is not possible without DNA. CDR1 is SQVTM, CDR2 ANQGSEA, per germline. This CDR3 has 15 amino acids. The CDR3 reads CSVEDGTGGSYEQYF.

This chain joins TRBV7-9 and TRBJ2-7. The germline CDR1 and CDR2 sequences are SEHNR and FQNEAQ (reference sequence). This CDR3 region has 13 residues. The CDR3 loop reads CASSLIRTYEQYF.